The sequence of this T cell receptor (beta chain) was determined in a study of T cells in localized non-small cell lung cancer. Assay: immunoSEQ multiplex PCR; the TCRdb copy retains only in-frame clones and omits some. The table shows roughly 89,000 clones, with approximately 91% occurring only once. The CDR3 is made up of 15 amino acids. V lost 0 bases and J lost 5, with 13 bases in between. The V gene's germline CDR1 is KGHSH and CDR2 LQKENI. In the case of this clone: Its antigen remains unidentified.

Study results and limitations: Clonality peaked in uninvolved adjacent lung rather than tumor. Sequencing was restricted to one tumor region; therefore, heterogeneity remains possible. Adjacent lung was found to contain a median about 55 of the top 100 tumor clones.

This TCR was recovered from a woman aged 35 to 69 with stage II squamous cell lung carcinoma. The sequencing here drew on PBMCs, taken before any cancer treatment. V usage is TRBV18 and J usage is TRBJ2-5; the D is unclear. This CDR3 reads CASSPPVRLRETQYF. CDR3 nucleotide sequence: TGTGCCAGCTCACCACCGGTCAGGCTTAGGGAGACCCAGTACTTC.